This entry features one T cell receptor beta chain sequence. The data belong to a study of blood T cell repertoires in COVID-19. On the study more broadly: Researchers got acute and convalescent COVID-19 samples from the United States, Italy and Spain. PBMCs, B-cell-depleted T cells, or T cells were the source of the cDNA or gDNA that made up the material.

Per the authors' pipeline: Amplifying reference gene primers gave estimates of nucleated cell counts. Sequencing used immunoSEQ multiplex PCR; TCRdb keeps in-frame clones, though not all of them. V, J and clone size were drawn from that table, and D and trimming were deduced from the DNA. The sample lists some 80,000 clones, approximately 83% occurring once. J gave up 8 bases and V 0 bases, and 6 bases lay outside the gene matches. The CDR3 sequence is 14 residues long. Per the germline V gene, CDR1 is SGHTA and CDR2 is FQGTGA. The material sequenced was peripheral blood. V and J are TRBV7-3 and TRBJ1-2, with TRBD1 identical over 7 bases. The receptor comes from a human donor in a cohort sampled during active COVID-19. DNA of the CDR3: TGTGCCAGCAGCTTAACAGGGGGCGCGCAAGGCTACACCTTC. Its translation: CASSLTGGAQGYTF.